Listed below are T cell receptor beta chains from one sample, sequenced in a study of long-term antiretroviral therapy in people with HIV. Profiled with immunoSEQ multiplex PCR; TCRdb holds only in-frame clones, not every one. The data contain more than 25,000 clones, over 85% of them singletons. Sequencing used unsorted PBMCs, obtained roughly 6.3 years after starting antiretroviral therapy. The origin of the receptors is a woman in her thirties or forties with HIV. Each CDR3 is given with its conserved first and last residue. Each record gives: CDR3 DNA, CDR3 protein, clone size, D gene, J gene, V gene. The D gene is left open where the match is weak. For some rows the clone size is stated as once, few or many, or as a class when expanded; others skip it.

TGTGCCAGCAGCTTAGGAAGCGGGGAATTTTACGAGCAGTACTTC,CASSLGSGEFYEQYF,.,TRBD2,TRBJ2-7,TRBV7-2
TGTGCCAGCAGCTTCATTACAGGGAGGGACGAGCAGTACTTC,CASSFITGRDEQYF,.,.,TRBJ2-7,TRBV5-5
TGTGCCAGCAGCTTGGAGGGACATAACTACAATGAGCAGTTCTTC,CASSLEGHNYNEQFF,.,.,TRBJ2-1,TRBV5-8
TGTGCCTGGATTCCAGGGGGAGCTAACTATGGCTACACCTTC,CAWIPGGANYGYTF,few,TRBD1,TRBJ1-2,TRBV30
TGTGCCAGCAGTCCCGGGACACCGAGCCATCAGCCCCAGCATTTT,CASSPGTPSHQPQHF,.,.,TRBJ1-5,TRBV6-5
TGTGCCAGCAGCTTTTCCAGATTGAACACTGAAGCTTTCTTT,CASSFSRLNTEAFF,once,.,TRBJ1-1,TRBV7-8
TGTGCCAGCAGCCTTGGTGGGTCCTACAATGAGCAGTTCTTC,CASSLGGSYNEQFF,.,.,TRBJ2-1,TRBV7-2
TGCGCCAGCCGCTCAGGCCCGCTACGCAGCACAGATACGCAGTATTTT,CASRSGPLRSTDTQYF,.,.,TRBJ2-3,TRBV5-1
TGTGCCAGCAGTGATCCCAGGGAATTTGGTGGAAACACCATATATTTT,CASSDPREFGGNTIYF,.,.,TRBJ1-3,TRBV6-1
TGTGCCAGCAGCTTAGGTGGCCAGTCTTTCTTC,CASSLGGQSFF,.,.,TRBJ2-1,TRBV7-9
TGTGCCAGCTCACCAGACAGCGCGAACACCGGGGAGCTGTTTTTT,CASSPDSANTGELFF,.,.,TRBJ2-2,TRBV18
TGTGCCAGCAGCTTAGATTGGAGGGGGGCTTTCTTT,CASSLDWRGAFF,.,.,TRBJ1-1,TRBV7-2
TGCAGCGTTGAAGAAATTCGGGGTTCCTACGAGCAGTACTTC,CSVEEIRGSYEQYF,.,.,TRBJ2-7,TRBV29-1
TGTGCCTGGAGTGGTAGTAATTCACCCCTCCACTTT,CAWSGSNSPLHF,few,.,TRBJ1-6,TRBV30
TGCGCCAGCAGCTTGGAGGATGACTATGGCTACACCTTC,CASSLEDDYGYTF,.,.,TRBJ1-2,TRBV5-1
TGTGCCAGCAGCTTAGCGTTGGGGAATCAAGAGACCCAGTACTTC,CASSLALGNQETQYF,.,.,TRBJ2-5,TRBV7-2
TGTGCCAGCAGCTCAGACAGGTCGGTCTCAGATACGCAGTATTTT,CASSSDRSVSDTQYF,few,.,TRBJ2-3,TRBV2
TGTGCCAGCAGTGAAGCGGCAAGGACCTGGGAAAAACTGTTTTTT,CASSEAARTWEKLFF,.,.,TRBJ1-4,TRBV6-1
TGTGCCAGCTCAAGGACCTTCTCCTACGAGCAGTACTTC,CASSRTFSYEQYF,.,.,TRBJ2-7,TRBV18
TGTGCCAGCAGAAATGCAACTAATGAAAAACTGTTTTTT,CASRNATNEKLFF,.,.,TRBJ1-4,TRBV27
TGTGCCATCAGACCGGGACAGGGCGCATCATCCGCTAACTATGGCTACACCTTC,CAIRPGQGASSANYGYTF,.,TRBD1,TRBJ1-2,TRBV10-3
TGTGCTAGCAGCTTAGCGTTATCTGATACGCAGTATTTT,CASSLALSDTQYF,.,.,TRBJ2-3,TRBV7-7
TGCGCCAGCAGCCAAGATCTCCTTTTACCCTACGAGCAGTACTTC,CASSQDLLLPYEQYF,.,.,TRBJ2-7,TRBV4-1
TGTGCCAGCAGTTCTAACTACAGGGATGGCTACACCTTC,CASSSNYRDGYTF,.,.,TRBJ1-2,TRBV6-5
TGTGCCAGCAGCCCCCAGACAGAGAACACTGAAGCTTTCTTT,CASSPQTENTEAFF,.,.,TRBJ1-1,TRBV7-9
TGTGCCAGCAGTCTGGACCAGGCCCGTACGCAGTATTTT,CASSLDQARTQYF,.,.,TRBJ2-3,TRBV27
TGCGCCAGCAGCTTGACCCCGAGCCCCACCGGGGAGCTGTTTTTT,CASSLTPSPTGELFF,.,.,TRBJ2-2,TRBV5-1
TGTGCCAGCAGCCGACTAGCTAAGGGGATCGATACGCAGTATTTT,CASSRLAKGIDTQYF,.,TRBD2,TRBJ2-3,TRBV7-8
TGTGCCAGCAGCTGGCTCGCGGGGCAGGACCTCAACCAAAGGGGTTCACCCCTCCACTTT,CASSWLAGQDLNQRGSPLHF,.,.,TRBJ1-6,TRBV2
TGTGCCAGCAGCTTAGGGACTCTCTCCTACGAGCAGTACTTC,CASSLGTLSYEQYF,.,.,TRBJ2-7,TRBV7-2
TGTGCCAGCAGTCAGGGGGGAGCGCTTAATGAGCAGTTCTTC,CASSQGGALNEQFF,.,.,TRBJ2-1,TRBV7-2
TGTGCCAGCAGCTTAGACAGGGACACTGAAGCTTTCTTT,CASSLDRDTEAFF,.,TRBD1,TRBJ1-1,TRBV6-5
TGTGCCAGCAGTTCCTTTAGGGACAAGGATGAAAAACTGTTTTTT,CASSSFRDKDEKLFF,.,.,TRBJ1-4,TRBV5-4
TGTGCCAGCTTCGAAGGACAGGGGAACACTGAAGCTTTCTTT,CASFEGQGNTEAFF,.,TRBD1,TRBJ1-1,TRBV7-9
TGTGCCTGGAGAAAGGGACGGCTCCCTGAGGAGCAGTACTTC,CAWRKGRLPEEQYF,.,.,TRBJ2-7,TRBV30
TGTGCCAGCAGTTACGCAGGGGGCTATGGCTACACCTTC,CASSYAGGYGYTF,.,TRBD1,TRBJ1-2,TRBV6-5
TGCGCCAGCAGCTTAGGACAGAATGGGGAGCAGTTCTTC,CASSLGQNGEQFF,.,.,TRBJ2-1,TRBV5-1
TGTGCCAGCAGTTCCACCGACAGCTCTGGAAACACCATATATTTT,CASSSTDSSGNTIYF,.,.,TRBJ1-3,TRBV6-6
TGCGCCAGCAGCCAAGATCGCCCGGCTAGCCAGCAGACCCAGTACTTC,CASSQDRPASQQTQYF,.,.,TRBJ2-5,TRBV4-3
TGCGCCAGCAGTCAACACCCCTGGAAACCCCTCCACTTT,CASSQHPWKPLHF,.,.,TRBJ1-6,TRBV23-1
TGCGCCAGCAGCTTGGACAGGGGGCTCGGTCAGCCCCAGCATTTT,CASSLDRGLGQPQHF,.,TRBD1,TRBJ1-5,TRBV5-1
TGTGCCAGCTCCCCGGTCGAGGCTGGGGGAAACACCATATATTTT,CASSPVEAGGNTIYF,.,.,TRBJ1-3,TRBV6-6
TGTGCCAGCAGACCAACTAGGGCTAGCCGAACGTATGTCGATACGCAGTATTTT,CASRPTRASRTYVDTQYF,.,.,TRBJ2-3,TRBV7-8
TGTGCCAGTAGTATAGAGGGCCGGGGATCAACTAATGAAAAACTGTTTTTT,CASSIEGRGSTNEKLFF,.,.,TRBJ1-4,TRBV19
TGCAGCGCCATGACAGGGTCCTACAATGAGCAGTTCTTC,CSAMTGSYNEQFF,.,TRBD1,TRBJ2-1,TRBV29-1
TGTGCCAGCTCACCTACTAGCGGGGGTGTCAATGAGCAGTTCTTC,CASSPTSGGVNEQFF,.,TRBD2,TRBJ2-1,TRBV18
TGCGCCAGCAGCCCAGACAGGGAGTATGGCTACACCTTC,CASSPDREYGYTF,.,TRBD1,TRBJ1-2,TRBV5-1
TGTGCCAGCAGCTTAGGTTCTGGGACCAATGGCTACACCTTC,CASSLGSGTNGYTF,.,.,TRBJ1-2,TRBV7-6
TGTGCCAGCAGCCCCCGGGGAGCGGGGGCCTCCTACAATGAGCAGTTCTTC,CASSPRGAGASYNEQFF,.,TRBD2,TRBJ2-1,TRBV7-8
TGCGCCAGCACGGCAGCTAGTCAAGAGACCCAGTACTTC,CASTAASQETQYF,once,.,TRBJ2-5,TRBV10-2
TGTGCCTGGAGTGATGCAGGGGCGGACATTCAGTACTTC,CAWSDAGADIQYF,once,.,TRBJ2-4,TRBV30
TGCGCCAGCAAAGCGGGGGGTCTTAGCACAGATACGCAGTATTTT,CASKAGGLSTDTQYF,.,TRBD2,TRBJ2-3,TRBV5-1
TGTGCCAGCAGCTTAATGATGGGGGGCACTGAAGCTTTCTTT,CASSLMMGGTEAFF,.,.,TRBJ1-1,TRBV7-9
TGTGCCAGCGCCGTACGATGGGCCAAGGGCGCTGAAGCTTTCTTT,CASAVRWAKGAEAFF,once,.,TRBJ1-1,TRBV7-8
TGTGCCAGCAGTTACGGAGGGGAATACGAGCAGTACTTC,CASSYGGEYEQYF,.,.,TRBJ2-7,TRBV6-5
TGCGCCACCAAAGAGCCCTTGCCCCCCGCGACAGATACGCAGTATTTT,CATKEPLPPATDTQYF,.,.,TRBJ2-3,TRBV10-1
TGTGCCAGCAGCTTATACTCAGGACGTTCGGGTCTTAGGGCAGAGCAGTTCTTC,CASSLYSGRSGLRAEQFF,.,.,TRBJ2-1,TRBV11-2